This TCR beta chain was recorded in a study of T cells after yellow fever vaccination. As TCR cDNA was made by 5'RACE template switching, a universal primer site and UMIs were added. MiXCR was run by TCRdb on the 5' RACE reads, yielding one entry per CDR3 protein. The sample records around 250,000 distinct CDR3 sequences, 6.9% being singletons. This clonotype was detected a few times. Germline V gene data show CDR1 as GTSNPN and CDR2 as SVGIG (reference sequence). Trimming cost V 8 bases and J 1 base, with 8 bases left between them. The CDR3 contains 11 residues. The chain carries TRBV30 and TRBJ1-1; D is uncertain. This specimen was CD4+ T cells sorted from PBMCs, taken 15 days after the yellow fever booster vaccination. The clonotype was recovered from a man aged 25 to 45 who received the YFV17D yellow fever vaccine. The CDR3, as DNA: TGTGCCGGTACAAAGAACACTGAAGCTTTCTTT. Its translation is CAGTKNTEAFF.